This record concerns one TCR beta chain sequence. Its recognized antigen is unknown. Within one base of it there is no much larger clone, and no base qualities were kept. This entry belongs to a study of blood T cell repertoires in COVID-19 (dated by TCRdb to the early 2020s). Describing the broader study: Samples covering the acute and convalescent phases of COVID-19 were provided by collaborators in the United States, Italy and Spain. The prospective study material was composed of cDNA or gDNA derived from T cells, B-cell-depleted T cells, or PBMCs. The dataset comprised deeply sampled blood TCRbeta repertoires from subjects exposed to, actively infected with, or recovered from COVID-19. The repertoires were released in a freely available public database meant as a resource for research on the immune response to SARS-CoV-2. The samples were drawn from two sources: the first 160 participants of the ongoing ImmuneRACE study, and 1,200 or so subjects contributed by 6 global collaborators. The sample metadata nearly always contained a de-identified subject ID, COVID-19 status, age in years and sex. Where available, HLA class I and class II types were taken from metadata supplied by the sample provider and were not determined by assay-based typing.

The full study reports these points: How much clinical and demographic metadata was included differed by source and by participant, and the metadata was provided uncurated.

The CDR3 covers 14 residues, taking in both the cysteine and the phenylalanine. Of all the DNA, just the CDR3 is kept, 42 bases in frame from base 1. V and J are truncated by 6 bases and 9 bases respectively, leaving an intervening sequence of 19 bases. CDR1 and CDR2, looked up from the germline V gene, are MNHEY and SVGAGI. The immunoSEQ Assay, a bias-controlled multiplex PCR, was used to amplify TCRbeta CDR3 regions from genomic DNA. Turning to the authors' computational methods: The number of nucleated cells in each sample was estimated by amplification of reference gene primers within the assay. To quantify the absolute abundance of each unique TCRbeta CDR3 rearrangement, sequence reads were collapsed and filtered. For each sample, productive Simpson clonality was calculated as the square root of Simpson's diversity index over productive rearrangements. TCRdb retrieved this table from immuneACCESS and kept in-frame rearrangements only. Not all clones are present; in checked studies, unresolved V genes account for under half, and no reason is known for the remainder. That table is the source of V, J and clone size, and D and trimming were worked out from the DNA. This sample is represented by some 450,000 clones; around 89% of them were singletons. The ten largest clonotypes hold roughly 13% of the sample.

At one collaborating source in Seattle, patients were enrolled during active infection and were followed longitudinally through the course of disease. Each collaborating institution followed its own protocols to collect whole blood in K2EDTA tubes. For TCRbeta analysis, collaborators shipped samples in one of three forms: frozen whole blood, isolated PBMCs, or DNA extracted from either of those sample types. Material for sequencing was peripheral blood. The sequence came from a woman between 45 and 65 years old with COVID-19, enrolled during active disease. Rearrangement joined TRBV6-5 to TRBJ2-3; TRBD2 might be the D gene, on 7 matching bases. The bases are TGTGCCAGCAGGGGGGGGGCTAGCTCCCGAACGCAGTATTTT. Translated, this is CASRGGASSRTQYF.